This record covers a single T cell receptor (beta chain). The antigen is unknown. Samples each yielded cDNA through eight separate reactions. For each CDR3 protein, TCRdb gives one entry from its re-call of the 5' RACE reads, without DNA. The sample data list about 450,000 distinct CDR3 sequences. Germline V lookup: CDR1 LNHDA, CDR2 SQIVND (reference sequence). The CDR3 length is 13 residues. The sample comes from a study of monozygotic twins with inflammatory bowel disease. General observations from the study: Repertoire similarity matched across concordant and discordant twins, perhaps owing to limited power. IBD patients shared fewer clonotypes with other individuals than healthy twins, especially patients with disease activity signs. Separate T cell subtypes could not be resolved from one another.

This receptor was obtained from a human donor with ulcerative colitis or Crohn's disease, or a healthy co-twin of an affected twin (not recorded which). The chain couples TRBV19 to TRBJ2-1; TCRdb indicates TRBD1, and absent DNA this call remains unverified. Sequencing was performed on blood. The CDR3 is CASRPTGVVEQFF. The complete variable domain, with remaining parts taken from reference TRBV19 and TRBJ2-1, reads DGGITQSPKYLFRKEGQNVTLSCEQNLNHDAMYWYRQDPGQGLRLIYYSQIVNDFQKGDIAEGYSVSREKKESFPLTVTSAQKNPTAFYLCASRPTGVVEQFFGPGTRLTVL.